This T cell receptor (beta chain) appears in the sequencing data of a study of control samples from healthy donors and cancer patients. Germline lookup yields CDR1 MDHEN and CDR2 SYDVKM. The CDR3 runs to 17 residues. Trimming removed 6 bases at V and 0 bases at J, with 20 bases between. Repertoires were generated with immunoSEQ multiplex PCR, while TCRdb's copy carries only in-frame clones and drops some. The repertoire holds around 110,000 clones, with more than 80% as singletons. This receptor was obtained from a woman aged 45-59 years with colorectal cancer. The rearrangement uses TRBV28 and TRBJ1-2; a possible D gene is TRBD1 (6 bases). Source material: PBMCs. The CDR3: CASRPSGAVRANYGYTF. The CDR3 nucleotides read TGTGCCAGCAGACCTTCAGGGGCAGTTCGGGCTAACTATGGCTACACCTTC.